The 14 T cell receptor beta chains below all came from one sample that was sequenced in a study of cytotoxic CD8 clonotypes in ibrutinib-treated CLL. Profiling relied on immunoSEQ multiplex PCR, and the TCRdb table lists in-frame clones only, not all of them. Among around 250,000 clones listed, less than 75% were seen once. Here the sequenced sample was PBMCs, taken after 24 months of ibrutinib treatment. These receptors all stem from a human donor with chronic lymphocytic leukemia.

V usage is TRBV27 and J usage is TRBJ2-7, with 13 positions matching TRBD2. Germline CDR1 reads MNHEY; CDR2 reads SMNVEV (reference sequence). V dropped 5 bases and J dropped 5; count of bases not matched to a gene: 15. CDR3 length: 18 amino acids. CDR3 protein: CASSPGLAGVWAGHEQYF. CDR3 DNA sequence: TGTGCCAGCAGTCCCGGACTAGCGGGAGTTTGGGCCGGCCACGAGCAGTACTTC.

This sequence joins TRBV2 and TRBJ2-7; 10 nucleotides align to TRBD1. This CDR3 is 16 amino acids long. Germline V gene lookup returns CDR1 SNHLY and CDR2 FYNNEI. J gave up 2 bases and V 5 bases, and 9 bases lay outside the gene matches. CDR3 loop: CASSTYGGQGPYEQYF. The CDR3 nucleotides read TGTGCCAGCAGTACCTATGGGGGACAGGGGCCCTACGAGCAGTACTTC.

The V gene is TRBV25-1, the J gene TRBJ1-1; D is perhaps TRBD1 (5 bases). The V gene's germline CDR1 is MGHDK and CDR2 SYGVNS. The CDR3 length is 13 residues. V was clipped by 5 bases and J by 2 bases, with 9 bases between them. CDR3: CASSLGHNTEAFF. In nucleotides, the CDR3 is TGTGCCAGCAGTCTAGGACATAACACTGAAGCTTTCTTT.

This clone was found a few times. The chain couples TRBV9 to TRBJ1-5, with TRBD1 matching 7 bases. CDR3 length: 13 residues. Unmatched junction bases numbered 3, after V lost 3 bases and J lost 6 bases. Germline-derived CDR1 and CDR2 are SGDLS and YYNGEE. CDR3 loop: CASSGDSAQPQHF. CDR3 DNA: TGTGCCAGCAGCGGGGACAGTGCTCAGCCCCAGCATTTT.

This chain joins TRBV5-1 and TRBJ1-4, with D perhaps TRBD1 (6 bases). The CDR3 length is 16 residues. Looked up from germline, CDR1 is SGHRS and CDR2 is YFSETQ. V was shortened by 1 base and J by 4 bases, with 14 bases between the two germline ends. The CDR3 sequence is CASSLIPVQGNEKLFF. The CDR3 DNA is TGCGCCAGCAGCTTGATCCCGGTACAGGGTAATGAAAAACTGTTTTTT.

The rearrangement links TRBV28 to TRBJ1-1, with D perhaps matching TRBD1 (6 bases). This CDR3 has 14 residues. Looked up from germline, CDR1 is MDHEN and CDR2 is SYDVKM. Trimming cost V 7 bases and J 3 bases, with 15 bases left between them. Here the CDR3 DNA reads TGTGCCAGCAACCAGCAGGGGCATGACACTGAAGCTTTCTTT. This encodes CASNQQGHDTEAFF.

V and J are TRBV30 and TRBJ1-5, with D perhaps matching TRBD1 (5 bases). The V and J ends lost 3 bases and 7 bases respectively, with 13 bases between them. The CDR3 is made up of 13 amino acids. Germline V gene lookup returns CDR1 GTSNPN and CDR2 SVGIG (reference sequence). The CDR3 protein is CAWRPQGGQPQHF. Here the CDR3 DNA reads TGTGCCTGGAGGCCTCAGGGTGGACAGCCCCAGCATTTT. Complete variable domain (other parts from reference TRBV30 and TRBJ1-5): SQTIHQWPATLVQPVGSPLSLECTVEGTSNPNLYWYRQAAGRGLQLLFYSVGIGQISSEVPQNLSASRPQDRQFILSSKKLLLSDSGFYLCAWRPQGGQPQHFGDGTRLSIL.

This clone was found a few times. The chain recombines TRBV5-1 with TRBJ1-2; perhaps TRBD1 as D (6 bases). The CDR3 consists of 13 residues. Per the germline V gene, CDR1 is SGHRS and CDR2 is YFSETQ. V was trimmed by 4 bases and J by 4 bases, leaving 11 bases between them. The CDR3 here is CASSTDSFYGYTF. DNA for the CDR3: TGCGCCAGCAGCACGGACAGCTTCTATGGCTACACCTTC.

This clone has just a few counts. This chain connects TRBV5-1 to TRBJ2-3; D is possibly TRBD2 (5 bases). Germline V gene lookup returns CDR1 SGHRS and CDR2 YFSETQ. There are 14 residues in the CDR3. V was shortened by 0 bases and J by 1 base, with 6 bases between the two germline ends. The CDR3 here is CASSLDSGTDTQYF. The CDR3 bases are TGCGCCAGCAGCTTGGATAGCGGCACAGATACGCAGTATTTT. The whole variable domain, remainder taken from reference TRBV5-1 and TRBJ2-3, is KAGVTQTPRYLIKTRGQQVTLSCSPISGHRSVSWYQQTPGQGLQFLFEYFSETQRNKGNFPGRFSGRQFSNSRSEMNVSTLELGDSALYLCASSLDSGTDTQYFGPGTRLTVL.

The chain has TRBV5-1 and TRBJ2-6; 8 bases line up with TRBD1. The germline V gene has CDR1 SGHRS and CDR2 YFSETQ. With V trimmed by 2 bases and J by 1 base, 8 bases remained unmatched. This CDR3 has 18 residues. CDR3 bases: TGCGCCAGCAGCTTCGACAGGGGCCCGGCATCTGGGGCCAACGTCCTGACTTTC. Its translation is CASSFDRGPASGANVLTF.

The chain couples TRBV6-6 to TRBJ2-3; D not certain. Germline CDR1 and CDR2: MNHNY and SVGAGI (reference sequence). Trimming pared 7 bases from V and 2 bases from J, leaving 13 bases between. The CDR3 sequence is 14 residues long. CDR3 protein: CASTIGAFTDTQYF. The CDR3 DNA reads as TGTGCCAGCACCATAGGAGCGTTCACAGATACGCAGTATTTT.

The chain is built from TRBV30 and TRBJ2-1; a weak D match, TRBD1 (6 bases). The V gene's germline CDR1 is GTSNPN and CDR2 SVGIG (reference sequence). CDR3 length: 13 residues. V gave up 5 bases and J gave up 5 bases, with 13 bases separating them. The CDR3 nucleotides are TGTGCCTGGTCTAGGGACATCCACAATGAGCAGTTCTTC. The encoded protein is CAWSRDIHNEQFF.

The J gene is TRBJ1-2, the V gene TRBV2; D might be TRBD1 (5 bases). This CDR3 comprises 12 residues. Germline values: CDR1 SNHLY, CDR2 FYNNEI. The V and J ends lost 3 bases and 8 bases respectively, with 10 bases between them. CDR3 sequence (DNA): TGTGCCAGCAGTGATAGGGGTAGGGGCTACACCTTC. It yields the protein CASSDRGRGYTF.

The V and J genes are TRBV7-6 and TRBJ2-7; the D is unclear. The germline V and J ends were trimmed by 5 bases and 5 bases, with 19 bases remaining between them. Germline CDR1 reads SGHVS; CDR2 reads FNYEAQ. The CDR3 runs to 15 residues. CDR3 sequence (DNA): TGTGCCAGCAGCCCTGTCCTGGGCTTGGGGAACGAGCAGTACTTC. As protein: CASSPVLGLGNEQYF. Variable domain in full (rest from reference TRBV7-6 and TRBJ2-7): GAGVSQSPRYKVTKRGQDVALRCDPISGHVSLYWYRQALGQGPEFLTYFNYEAQQDKSGLPNDRFSAERPEGSISTLTIQRTEQRDSAMYRCASSPVLGLGNEQYFGPGTRLTVT.